The 30 T cell receptor beta chains given below trace back to one sample, sequenced in a study of cytomegalovirus exposure and HLA in healthy donors. The study ran its PCR with 60 Vbeta and 13 Jbeta primers. TCRdb's table, derived via immunoSEQ multiplex PCR, lists solely in-frame clones and lacks some. The data show approximately 150,000 clones, over 60% seen once. Sequencing used PBMCs. These receptors were taken from a male donor in good health and CMV-seronegative.

V and J are TRBV6-5 and TRBJ2-1, with 8 bases identical to TRBD2. The CDR3 runs 15 residues. Germline V gene data show CDR1 as MNHEY and CDR2 as SVGAGI. V trimming: 6 bases; J trimming: 7 bases; junction bases outside the gene matches: 11. The CDR3 region has the DNA TGTGCCAGCAGACGTACTAGCGGCGGGCTTAATGAGCAGTTCTTC. Translation: CASRRTSGGLNEQFF.

The chain joins TRBV4-1 to TRBJ1-1; no firm D call. V was pared by 1 base and J by 6 bases, with 18 bases between. Germline CDR1 is MGHRA and CDR2 is YSYEKL. CDR3 size: 16 residues. In DNA form, the CDR3 reads TGCGCCAGCAGCCAAGTTCTTAGAGGGCGAGGCGCTGAAGCTTTCTTT. Its translation: CASSQVLRGRGAEAFF.

The CDR3 DNA is TGCGCCAGCTTCGGGGAGTATACGCAGTATTTT. This sequence encodes CASFGEYTQYF. This sequence joins TRBV5-1 and TRBJ2-3, with D perhaps TRBD2 (5 bases). Germline values: CDR1 SGHRS, CDR2 YFSETQ. Trimming pared 7 bases from V and 7 bases from J, leaving 10 bases between. This CDR3 is 11 amino acids long.

The V and J genes are TRBV7-9 and TRBJ1-4, with D possibly being TRBD1 (5 bases). Trimming stripped 5 bases from V and 0 bases from J, with 7 bases between. Germline-derived CDR1 and CDR2 are SEHNR and FQNEAQ (reference sequence). This CDR3 has 14 residues. Here the CDR3 DNA reads TGTGCCAGCAGCGGACATTCAACTAATGAAAAACTGTTTTTT. Translation: CASSGHSTNEKLFF.

J is TRBJ2-5 and V is TRBV7-3, with 8 positions matching TRBD2. Germline CDR1 reads SGHTA; CDR2 reads FQGTGA. Unmatched junction bases numbered 5, after V lost 1 base and J lost 1 base. CDR3 length: 16 residues. The CDR3, as DNA: TGTGCCAGCAGCTTAAGGAGCGGGGGATCCCAAGAGACCCAGTACTTC. This codes for CASSLRSGGSQETQYF.

This rearrangement joins TRBV5-8 to TRBJ2-5, with a possible D match to TRBD2 (5 bases). The J call may not be correct, given that the DNA end is closer to TRBJ2-7. This CDR3 spans 15 amino acids. Germline CDR1 reads SGHTS; CDR2 reads YDEGEE. CDR3 residues: CASSTTRVPPYEQYF. The DNA of the CDR3 is TGTGCCAGCAGCACTACTAGGGTGCCTCCCTACGAGCAGTACTTC.

This clone appeared a few times. The CDR3, as DNA: TGCGCCAGCAGCCAAGATACGCTAGCGGGAGCTAGGACTGAGCAGTTCTTC. Translation: CASSQDTLAGARTEQFF. The V gene is TRBV4-3, the J gene TRBJ2-1; 10 bases are shared with TRBD2. Germline V lookup: CDR1 LGHNA, CDR2 YSLEER. V lost 0 bases and J lost 9; bases outside the gene matches: 11. The CDR3 spans 17 residues.

V usage is TRBV28 and J usage is TRBJ2-3, with 7 bases matching TRBD2. This CDR3 is built from 15 residues. Losses at the gene ends were 3 bases for V and 4 bases for J; bases not matched to a gene: 7. Germline CDR1 reads MDHEN; CDR2 reads SYDVKM. CDR3 DNA: TGTGCCAGCAGTTTGCTTGCGGGAGCCCCAGATACGCAGTATTTT. The encoded protein is CASSLLAGAPDTQYF.

This clone was seen more than once but under ten times. The chain has TRBV7-2 and TRBJ2-1; D is unresolved. The CDR3 is 16 residues long. Germline V gene lookup returns CDR1 SGHTA and CDR2 FQGNSA. V dropped 1 base and J dropped 9 bases, with 19 bases sitting between them. The CDR3 here is CASSLGFASLRFEQFF. The CDR3 DNA follows: TGTGCCAGCAGCTTAGGATTCGCCTCCCTCCGGTTTGAGCAGTTCTTC.

In this sample, this clone turned up once. V gene TRBV2 combines with J gene TRBJ1-2, with TRBD1 identical over 7 bases. This CDR3 contains 14 residues. The V and J ends lost 5 bases and 4 bases, in that order; junction bases with no gene match: 7. Germline V CDR1 and CDR2: SNHLY, FYNNEI. CDR3 in DNA: TGTGCCAGCAGTCAACAGGGGCCCCGCTATGGCTACACCTTC. It translates to CASSQQGPRYGYTF.

The gene calls are TRBV7-9 and TRBJ2-3; 11 nucleotides line up with TRBD2. After removal of 5 bases from V and 5 bases from J, the junction contained 6 bases not matched to a gene. Germline assignment: CDR1 SEHNR and CDR2 FQNEAQ (reference sequence). The CDR3 length is 15 residues. The CDR3 sequence is CASSVLAGVIDTQYF. CDR3 sequence (DNA): TGTGCCAGCAGCGTACTAGCGGGAGTTATAGATACGCAGTATTTT.

This chain links TRBV2 with TRBJ1-1; TRBD1 might be the D (5 bases). V lost 5 bases and J lost 4, with 17 bases in between. Germline V CDR1 and CDR2: SNHLY, FYNNEI. The CDR3 contains 15 residues. The CDR3 reads CASSRGEGAPTEAFF. The CDR3 DNA follows: TGTGCCAGCAGTCGGGGGGAGGGTGCCCCCACTGAAGCTTTCTTT.

The chain employs TRBV18 and TRBJ1-1; possible D gene TRBD1, 6 bases. Trimming cost V 3 bases and J 4 bases, with 6 bases left between them. This CDR3 contains 12 residues. In germline, CDR1 is KGHSH, CDR2 LQKENI. CDR3 sequence (DNA): TGTGCCAGCTCACCGACAGGCACTGAAGCTTTCTTT. The encoded protein is CASSPTGTEAFF.

The chain carries TRBV2 and TRBJ1-5; 7 nucleotides align to TRBD1. Germline-derived CDR1 and CDR2 are SNHLY and FYNNEI. The CDR3 is 17 residues long. V lost 3 bases, J lost 0 bases, and 8 bases stayed unmatched. The CDR3 reads CASSDPDRRYSNQPQHF. The CDR3 bases are TGTGCCAGCAGTGACCCGGACAGGCGCTATAGCAATCAGCCCCAGCATTTT.

The chain recombines TRBV30 with TRBJ2-1; TRBD2 agrees at 8 bases. This CDR3 contains 16 residues. J was trimmed by 8 bases and V by 0 bases; bases with no gene match: 12. Germline-derived CDR1 and CDR2 are GTSNPN and SVGIG (reference sequence). The chain's CDR3 is CAWSVLPSGGGYEQFF. The CDR3 DNA reads as TGTGCCTGGAGTGTACTACCCAGCGGGGGCGGGTATGAGCAGTTCTTC.

V gene TRBV2 combines with J gene TRBJ1-2; 7 bases are a match to TRBD1. The germline gives CDR1 SNHLY, CDR2 FYNNEI. The CDR3 runs to 13 residues. V shed 5 bases and J 4 bases; nucleotides not matched to a gene: 4. CDR3 protein: CASSRDSPYGYTF. The CDR3, as DNA: TGTGCCAGCAGTCGGGACAGTCCCTATGGCTACACCTTC.

J is TRBJ1-1 and V is TRBV2; 12 bases agree with TRBD1. This CDR3 comprises 17 residues. Germline trimming cut 5 bases from V and 1 base from J; bases unmatched to any gene: 8. Per the germline V gene, CDR1 is SNHLY and CDR2 is FYNNEI. For the CDR3, the DNA is TGTGCCAGCAGTTCCGGGACAGGGGGCGCGAAGAACACTGAAGCTTTCTTT. It specifies CASSSGTGGAKNTEAFF.

This chain links TRBV7-8 with TRBJ2-7; 11 bases match TRBD2. The J segment lost 0 bases and the V segment lost 2 bases, leaving 12 bases of the junction unmatched. The CDR3 length is 19 residues. Germline lookup yields CDR1 SGHVS and CDR2 FQNEAQ. In nucleotides, the CDR3 is TGTGCCAGCAGCTTATCCGCTAGCGGGGGGACCGTCATCTCCTACGAGCAGTACTTC. Encoded protein: CASSLSASGGTVISYEQYF.

The chain has TRBV30 and TRBJ2-7; 14 nucleotides align to TRBD2. V shed 0 bases, J shed 3 bases, and the junction held 13 bases outside the gene matches. This CDR3 comprises 19 residues. CDR1 is GTSNPN, CDR2 SVGIG, per germline (reference sequence). CDR3 sequence reads: CAWSVLGTSGSPNYYEQYF. The CDR3 nucleotides are TGTGCCTGGAGTGTACTGGGGACTAGCGGGAGTCCGAACTACTACGAGCAGTACTTC.

This clone was observed a few times. This chain connects TRBV7-9 to TRBJ2-1; D is ambiguous. The CDR3 covers 15 residues. Trimming stripped 5 bases from V and 5 bases from J, with 16 bases between. Germline V gene lookup returns CDR1 SEHNR and CDR2 FQNEAQ (reference sequence). The CDR3 nucleotides are TGTGCCAGCAGCGCACGGGTGAGAAGTGACAATGAGCAGTTCTTC. As protein: CASSARVRSDNEQFF.

The chain uses TRBV29-1 and TRBJ1-2; 9 positions agree with TRBD1. Germline values: CDR1 SQVTM, CDR2 ANQGSEA. The CDR3 runs 14 residues. After removal of 2 bases from V and 4 bases from J, the junction contained 5 bases not matched to a gene. DNA for the CDR3: TGCAGCGTTGAACGGACAGGGGAGGTCTATGGCTACACCTTC. This translates into CSVERTGEVYGYTF.

This clone occurred once. The rearrangement joins TRBV4-2 to TRBJ2-5; 12 bases fit TRBD2. Trimming at V came to 0 bases and at J to 4 bases, leaving 3 bases not matched to a gene. Germline lookup yields CDR1 LGHNA and CDR2 YNFKEQ. This CDR3 region has 16 residues. The CDR3 is CASSQDGLAGSETQYF. CDR3 bases: TGTGCCAGCAGCCAAGATGGACTAGCGGGGTCAGAGACCCAGTACTTC.

V gene TRBV30 combines with J gene TRBJ2-2, with 10 bases aligning to TRBD1. Germline loops: CDR1 GTSNPN, CDR2 SVGIG (reference sequence). The CDR3 loop spans 13 amino acids. V dropped 8 bases and J dropped 4; count of bases not matched to a gene: 4. DNA for the CDR3: TGTGCCCAAAGACAGGGGGCCACCGGGGAGCTGTTTTTT. It encodes CAQRQGATGELFF.

This sequence joins TRBV18 and TRBJ2-6; 9 nucleotides agree with TRBD1. Germline lookup yields CDR1 KGHSH and CDR2 LQKENI. CDR3 size: 18 residues. With V trimmed by 4 bases and J by 4 bases, 11 bases remained unmatched. CDR3 loop: CASSLPGQGFPGANVLTF. In DNA form, the CDR3 reads TGTGCCAGCTCACTACCGGGACAGGGCTTCCCGGGGGCCAACGTCCTGACTTTC. Variable domain in full (rest from reference TRBV18 and TRBJ2-6): NAGVMQNPRHLVRRRGQEARLRCSPMKGHSHVYWYRQLPEEGLKFMVYLQKENIIDESGMPKERFSAEFPKEGPSILRIQQVVRGDSAAYFCASSLPGQGFPGANVLTFGAGSRLTVL.

The CDR3 DNA follows: TGTGCCAGCAGTCCGCCGACAGGGGTGAACACTGAAGCTTTCTTT. It encodes CASSPPTGVNTEAFF. The genes are TRBV28 and TRBJ1-1; the match to TRBD1 covers 8 bases. Germline V gene data show CDR1 as MDHEN and CDR2 as SYDVKM. V gave up 5 bases and J gave up 0 bases; unmatched junction bases: 5. CDR3 size: 15 residues.

This rearrangement joins TRBV11-1 to TRBJ2-1, with 11 bases matching TRBD1. Germline lookup yields CDR1 SGHAT and CDR2 FQDESV (reference sequence). V dropped 4 bases and J dropped 4; count of bases not matched to a gene: 6. The CDR3 spans 16 residues. The CDR3 nucleotides read TGTGCCAGCAGCTCGACCGGGACAGGGGGTTACAATGAGCAGTTCTTC. Translating it yields CASSSTGTGGYNEQFF.

V and J are TRBV9 and TRBJ1-2; TRBD1 matches 9 bases. The CDR3 runs to 15 residues. Germline V gene lookup returns CDR1 SGDLS and CDR2 YYNGEE. V dropped 4 bases and J dropped 5; count of bases not matched to a gene: 9. CDR3 sequence reads: CASSFAGQGGYGYTF. In nucleotides, the CDR3 is TGTGCCAGCAGCTTCGCGGGACAGGGAGGTTATGGCTACACCTTC.

The genes are TRBV10-3 and TRBJ1-2; D remains unclear. There are 11 residues in the CDR3. V lost 6 bases to trimming and J lost 8 bases, with 10 bases between them. Germline CDR1 is ENHRY and CDR2 is SYGVKD. The CDR3 nucleotides are TGTGCCATCAGGACCACTAACGGCTACACCTTC. Amino acid sequence: CAIRTTNGYTF.

This clone has more than one count but fewer than ten. The V gene is TRBV11-2, the J gene TRBJ2-3; no clear D gene. The CDR3 is 16 residues long. Trimming took off 2 bases at V and 2 bases at J, with 14 bases between the two ends. CDR1 SGHAT and CDR2 FQNNGV come from the germline V gene. The CDR3 here is CASSLRKTTNTDTQYF. CDR3 nucleotide sequence: TGTGCCAGCAGCTTAAGGAAGACCACTAACACAGATACGCAGTATTTT.

This clone appeared a few times. V and J are TRBV6-1 and TRBJ2-7; perhaps TRBD2 as D (6 bases). The CDR3 runs 16 residues. Trimming shortened V by 4 bases and J by 0 bases, and 16 bases separated the two germline ends. Germline V gene lookup returns CDR1 MNHNS and CDR2 SASEGT. The CDR3 spells CASSALTGTPSYEQYF. CDR3 DNA sequence: TGTGCCAGCAGTGCGCTCACCGGGACTCCCTCCTACGAGCAGTACTTC.